The 2 T cell receptor beta chains in this list originate from one sample, sequenced in a study of cytomegalovirus exposure and HLA in healthy donors. The PCR ran on 60 Vbeta and 13 Jbeta primers. Some clones are missing from TCRdb's copy, which holds only in-frame ones; the method was immunoSEQ multiplex PCR. The data hold about 110,000 clones, with about two thirds observed a single time. Material: PBMCs. Receptors originate from a young man in good health and CMV-seropositive.

The chain combines TRBV10-3 with TRBJ2-7; 10 nucleotides line up with TRBD2. Germline V gene sequence: CDR1 ENHRY, CDR2 SYGVKD. V was pared by 8 bases and J by 0 bases, with 4 bases of the junction left unmatched. The length of the CDR3 is 14 residues. CDR3 sequence reads: CAIYSGGNSYEQYF. CDR3 nucleotide sequence: TGTGCCATCTATAGCGGGGGGAACTCCTACGAGCAGTACTTC.

The chain carries TRBV10-3 and TRBJ1-3; possible D gene TRBD1, 5 bases. The CDR3 covers 15 residues. Germline loops: CDR1 ENHRY, CDR2 SYGVKD. V was clipped by 6 bases and J by 7 bases, with 19 bases between them. The CDR3 DNA follows: TGTGCCATCAGCGAACTCCAGGGTGTGAGGAACACCATATATTTT. Translated, it gives CAISELQGVRNTIYF.